A single sample gave rise to the 13 T cell receptor beta chains below, sequenced in a study of Ad26.COV2.S vaccination and SARS-CoV-2 variants. Libraries were prepared by immunoSEQ multiplex PCR; TCRdb keeps only in-frame clonotypes and omits some of them. The sample yields about 680,000 clones, roughly 90% seen once. The treatment was: approximately 18 received Ad26.COV2.S at low or high dose, single or two shots; several received placebo; per-sample allocation not given. Specimen acquisition occurred on day 63 following the initial vaccine or placebo injection. The starting material was peripheral blood, obtained in a trial of Ad26.COV2.S vaccine versus placebo. The receptor source for this set is a person between 18 and 65 years old who received the Ad26.COV2.S COVID-19 vaccine or a placebo.

The rearrangement joins TRBV7-2 to TRBJ2-5, with D perhaps being TRBD1 or TRBD2 (5 bases each). Germline V gene data show CDR1 as SGHTA and CDR2 as FQGNSA. Trimming took off 3 bases at V and 5 bases at J, with 16 bases between the two ends. CDR3 length: 15 residues. In DNA form, the CDR3 reads TGTGCCAGCAGCTTTGGGGCGGGTTCCGGGGAGACCCAGTACTTC. This codes for CASSFGAGSGETQYF.

This sequence joins TRBV7-9 and TRBJ1-6, with 7 bases matching TRBD1. With 1 base clipped from V and 10 bases from J, the junction kept 4 bases outside the gene matches. CDR1 and CDR2 (germline): SEHNR, FQNEAQ (reference sequence). The CDR3 extends over 14 amino acids. The CDR3 is CASSLGDRDSPLHF. CDR3 bases: TGTGCCAGCAGCTTAGGGGACAGAGACTCACCCCTCCACTTT.

The rearrangement links TRBV5-4 to TRBJ1-1; 7 nucleotides align to TRBD1. V trimming: 4 bases; J trimming: 6 bases; junction bases outside the gene matches: 6. CDR1 is SGHNT and CDR2 is YYREEE in the germline V gene (reference sequence). The CDR3 is 13 residues long. The CDR3 protein is CASSGGTAAEAFF. The CDR3 coding sequence is TGTGCCAGCAGCGGTGGGACAGCGGCTGAAGCTTTCTTT.

This clone has just one count. The gene calls are TRBV7-7 and TRBJ1-5; no reliable D call. The ends were cut back, 2 bases at V and 6 bases at J, with 2 bases in the middle. CDR1 and CDR2 (germline): SSHAT, FNYEAQ (reference sequence). The CDR3 is 11 amino acids. The CDR3 coding sequence is TGTGCCAGCAGCTTAAGTCAGCCCCAGCATTTT. Amino acids: CASSLSQPQHF.

This clone came up a few times. This chain connects TRBV4-1 to TRBJ1-5, with a possible D match to TRBD1 (5 bases). Trimming pared 4 bases from V and 0 bases from J, leaving 16 bases between. Per the germline V gene, CDR1 is MGHRA and CDR2 is YSYEKL. The CDR3 covers 17 residues. The CDR3 sequence: CASSRGESFYSNQPQHF. The DNA for the CDR3 is TGCGCCAGCAGCCGGGGGGAGAGCTTTTATAGCAATCAGCCCCAGCATTTT.

The genes are TRBV5-1 and TRBJ2-3; TRBD1 agrees at 9 bases. This CDR3 has 15 residues. With V trimmed by 4 bases and J by 3 bases, 6 bases remained unmatched. Per germline, CDR1 SGHRS and CDR2 YFSETQ. CDR3 DNA: TGCGCCAGCAGCGGGCCGGGACAGGGAACAGATACGCAGTATTTT. It encodes CASSGPGQGTDTQYF. The whole variable domain, filled in from reference TRBV5-1 and TRBJ2-3, reads KAGVTQTPRYLIKTRGQQVTLSCSPISGHRSVSWYQQTPGQGLQFLFEYFSETQRNKGNFPGRFSGRQFSNSRSEMNVSTLELGDSALYLCASSGPGQGTDTQYFGPGTRLTVL.

The chain has TRBV3-1 (or the pseudogene TRBV3-2) and TRBJ2-6, with D possibly being TRBD1 (6 bases). The CDR3 has 15 residues. Germline CDR1 reads LGHDT; CDR2 reads YNNKEL (reference sequence). V was clipped by 5 bases and J by 4 bases, with 12 bases between them. CDR3 bases: TGTGCCAGCAGCTGGCAGGGGACCGGGGCCAACGTCCTGACTTTC. Translating it yields CASSWQGTGANVLTF.

This chain links TRBV11-2 with TRBJ2-1, with 7 nucleotides matching TRBD2. CDR1 and CDR2 from the germline V gene are SGHAT and FQNNGV. This CDR3 spans 12 amino acids. The V segment lost 5 bases and the J segment 10 bases; nucleotides outside the gene matches: 5. The CDR3 spells CASSLLASEQFF. CDR3 sequence (DNA): TGTGCCAGCAGCCTACTAGCGTCGGAGCAGTTCTTC. The entire variable domain, with the rest obtained from reference TRBV11-2 and TRBJ2-1, is as follows: EAGVAQSPRYKIIEKRQSVAFWCNPISGHATLYWYQQILGQGPKLLIQFQNNGVVDDSQLPKDRFSAERLKGVDSTLKIQPAKLEDSAVYLCASSLLASEQFFGPGTRLTVL.

The chain has TRBV7-3 and TRBJ2-3; D remains ambiguous. CDR3 size: 12 residues. Trimming left V 4 bases short and J 2 bases short, with 4 bases between. Germline V gives CDR1 SGHTA, CDR2 FQGTGA. CDR3 residues: CASSSNTDTQYF. As DNA, the CDR3 is TGTGCCAGCAGCTCAAACACAGATACGCAGTATTTT.

The chain combines TRBV6-5 with TRBJ2-5; D unresolved. The CDR3 totals 15 residues. Deletions cut 7 bases from V and 0 bases from J, with 15 bases between. Germline-derived CDR1 and CDR2 are MNHEY and SVGAGI. The chain's CDR3 is CASTHRGRNQETQYF. For the CDR3, the DNA is TGTGCCAGCACCCACCGAGGACGAAACCAAGAGACCCAGTACTTC.

The V gene is TRBV7-3, the J gene TRBJ1-3, with D hard to call. V gave up 0 bases and J gave up 0 bases, with 9 bases separating them. This CDR3 is 16 amino acids long. CDR1 and CDR2 from the germline V gene are SGHTA and FQGTGA. CDR3 amino acids: CASSLTGPNSGNTIYF. The CDR3 coding sequence is TGTGCCAGCAGCTTAACGGGTCCGAACTCTGGAAACACCATATATTTT.

This clone has just one count. The rearrangement links TRBV30 to TRBJ1-5; D perhaps matches TRBD1 (5 bases). The V end was cut by 1 base, the J end by 0 bases, with 16 bases between. CDR1 is GTSNPN, CDR2 SVGIG, per germline (reference sequence). The CDR3 extends over 17 amino acids. CDR3 in DNA: TGTGCCTGGAGTGCAAGGACCGGGGCCTTTAGCAATCAGCCCCAGCATTTT. Residues: CAWSARTGAFSNQPQHF.

The gene calls are TRBV29-1 and TRBJ2-2, with TRBD1 as a possible D gene (6 bases). The CDR3 consists of 14 residues. Germline CDR1 reads SQVTM; CDR2 reads ANQGSEA. Trimming pared 2 bases from V and 4 bases from J, leaving 11 bases between. The CDR3 loop reads CSVEPDRLTGELFF. As DNA, the CDR3 is TGCAGCGTTGAACCGGACAGACTCACCGGGGAGCTGTTTTTT.